The 20 T cell receptor beta chains below all came from one sample that was sequenced in a study of blood T cell repertoires in COVID-19. Sequencing was performed with immunoSEQ multiplex PCR; in TCRdb, only in-frame clones are kept and a portion is missing. The top ten clones hold less than 9.5% of a sample with 88,000 or so clones, 86% of them seen once. Sequencing was carried out using peripheral blood. The receptor set was obtained from a man in his sixties with acute or convalescent COVID-19.

V and J are TRBV6-9 and TRBJ2-3, with D perhaps TRBD2 (6 bases). The germline V gene has CDR1 MNHGY and CDR2 SVAAGI. The V end lost 4 bases, the J end lost 1 base, and 15 bases lay between the germline ends. The CDR3 totals 16 residues. The CDR3: CASSSRLVGGTDTQYF. The CDR3 DNA sequence: TGTGCCAGCAGTTCTAGACTAGTTGGGGGCACAGATACGCAGTATTTT.

The chain recombines TRBV9 with TRBJ1-1; D remains ambiguous. CDR1 is SGDLS and CDR2 is YYNGEE in the germline V gene. V was clipped by 0 bases and J by 0 bases, with 9 bases between them. The CDR3 sequence is 15 residues long. CDR3 sequence reads: CASSVDGEMNTEAFF. The CDR3 DNA reads as TGTGCCAGCAGCGTAGACGGAGAGATGAACACTGAAGCTTTCTTT.

The rearrangement joins TRBV9 to TRBJ2-7; TRBD2 matches 15 bases. Germline V gene data show CDR1 as SGDLS and CDR2 as YYNGEE. V gave up 3 bases and J gave up 1 base; unmatched junction bases: 8. There are 18 residues in the CDR3. The CDR3 region is CASSEGTSGRPGSYEQYF. CDR3 nucleotides: TGTGCCAGCAGCGAGGGGACTAGCGGGAGGCCGGGTTCCTACGAGCAGTACTTC.

This clone has just one count. The gene calls are TRBV24-1 and TRBJ2-7; no clear D gene. Trimming removed 9 bases at V and 2 bases at J, with 10 bases between. This CDR3 spans 12 amino acids. CDR1 and CDR2 (germline): KGHDR, SFDVKD. The CDR3 sequence is CATGRDAYEQYF. In nucleotides, the CDR3 is TGTGCCACCGGGCGAGACGCCTACGAGCAGTACTTC.

The V gene is TRBV19, the J gene TRBJ1-1, with unresolved D. Germline V gives CDR1 LNHDA, CDR2 SQIVND (reference sequence). This CDR3 contains 14 residues. The ends were cut back, 3 bases at V and 1 base at J, with 9 bases in the middle. The CDR3: CASSISGSNTEAFF. DNA of the CDR3: TGTGCCAGTAGTATTTCCGGGTCGAACACTGAAGCTTTCTTT.

This clone was counted between two and nine times. The chain carries TRBV30 and TRBJ2-1; TRBD1 aligns across 10 bases. The CDR3 totals 12 residues. Germline CDR1 reads GTSNPN; CDR2 reads SVGIG (reference sequence). V lost 5 bases, J lost 11 bases, and 6 bases stayed unmatched. The CDR3 loop is CAWQRTGGKQFF. The CDR3 bases are TGTGCCTGGCAAAGGACAGGGGGGAAGCAGTTCTTC.

The rearrangement uses TRBV19 and TRBJ2-3, with 9 bases fitting TRBD2. CDR3 length equals 16 residues. Germline assignment: CDR1 LNHDA and CDR2 SQIVND (reference sequence). After removal of 2 bases from V and 5 bases from J, the junction contained 8 bases not matched to a gene. CDR3 loop: CASSIIGGLAVDTQYF. CDR3 sequence (DNA): TGTGCCAGTAGTATAATTGGGGGACTAGCAGTAGATACGCAGTATTTT.

CDR3 sequence (DNA): TGTGCCAGTAGTACCCGGGGCTCTGGAAACACCATATATTTT. It encodes CASSTRGSGNTIYF. The rearrangement links TRBV19 to TRBJ1-3; D is ambiguous. CDR3 size: 14 residues. Between the trimmed V and J ends, which lost 4 bases and 0 bases, there was a span of 7 bases. The germline gives CDR1 LNHDA, CDR2 SQIVND (reference sequence).

The chain joins TRBV3-1 (or the pseudogene TRBV3-2) to TRBJ2-7, with TRBD2 matching 9 bases. The CDR3 is 16 residues long. Germline V lookup: CDR1 LGHDT, CDR2 YNNKEL (reference sequence). The V segment lost 0 bases and the J segment 0 bases; nucleotides outside the gene matches: 3. In nucleotides, the CDR3 is TGTGCCAGCAGCCAAGATGGCGGGAGGGCCTCCTACGAGCAGTACTTC. This codes for CASSQDGGRASYEQYF.

The chain has TRBV19 and TRBJ1-5; no reliable D call. CDR1 is LNHDA and CDR2 is SQIVND in the germline V gene (reference sequence). V lost 10 bases, J lost 5 bases, and 15 bases lay in between. This CDR3 contains 13 residues. DNA of the CDR3: TGTGCCACCAAGCTGTCCGGGGATCAGCCCCAGCATTTT. This gives the protein CATKLSGDQPQHF.

V and J are TRBV6-2 or TRBV6-3 and TRBJ2-3; D uncertain. Germline loops: CDR1 MNHEY, CDR2 SVGEGT. The V end was cut by 4 bases, the J end by 4 bases, with 15 bases between. This CDR3 has 15 residues. The CDR3 spells CASSFGVALADTQYF. CDR3 nucleotide sequence: TGTGCCAGCAGTTTTGGAGTAGCCTTGGCAGATACGCAGTATTTT.

The rearrangement joins TRBV6-5 to TRBJ2-1; TRBD2 matches 9 bases. Germline V lookup: CDR1 MNHEY, CDR2 SVGAGI. The V segment lost 7 bases and the J segment 9 bases; nucleotides outside the gene matches: 7. This CDR3 region has 13 residues. The CDR3 DNA is TGTGCCAGCATTCGCGGGAGGGCGGCTGAGCAGTTCTTC. Its protein product is CASIRGRAAEQFF.

The gene calls are TRBV7-9 and TRBJ2-7; TRBD1 agrees at 7 bases. Germline assignment: CDR1 SEHNR and CDR2 FQNEAQ (reference sequence). CDR3 length: 12 residues. The J segment lost 6 bases and the V segment lost 6 bases, leaving 5 bases of the junction unmatched. The CDR3 here is CASSRTGIEQYF. CDR3 sequence (DNA): TGTGCCAGCAGTAGGACAGGAATCGAGCAGTACTTC.

The CDR3 loop reads CASSYRDRPHEQYF. As DNA, the CDR3 is TGTGCCAGCAGCTACCGGGACAGGCCCCACGAGCAGTACTTC. This chain uses TRBV5-5 with TRBJ2-7; 8 nucleotides agree with TRBD1. With V trimmed by 3 bases and J by 5 bases, 7 bases remained unmatched. This CDR3 contains 14 residues. Germline CDR1 SGHKS, CDR2 YYEKEE (reference sequence). Based on the CDR3 plus reference TRBV5-5 and TRBJ2-7, the full variable domain is DAGVTQSPTHLIKTRGQQVTLRCSPISGHKSVSWYQQVLGQGPQFIFQYYEKEERGRGNFPDRFSARQFPNYSSELNVNALLLGDSALYLCASSYRDRPHEQYFGPGTRLTVT.

The CDR3 is CASSSTGGGDSYEQYF. As DNA, the CDR3 is TGTGCCAGCAGTTCAACGGGAGGGGGGGACTCCTACGAGCAGTACTTC. V gene TRBV6-2 or TRBV6-3 combines with J gene TRBJ2-7; 8 bases map to TRBD2. Looked up from germline, CDR1 is MNHEY and CDR2 is SVGEGT. This CDR3 is 16 amino acids long. With 4 bases clipped from V and 0 bases from J, the junction kept 8 bases outside the gene matches.

V is TRBV28 and J is TRBJ2-3; 7 bases line up with TRBD2. The CDR3 is 15 residues long. Germline V lookup: CDR1 MDHEN, CDR2 SYDVKM. Germline trimming cut 6 bases from V and 1 base from J; bases unmatched to any gene: 7. In DNA form, the CDR3 reads TGTGCCAGCAGCCCAGCGGGATGGGGCACAGATACGCAGTATTTT. It is translated as CASSPAGWGTDTQYF.

The V gene is TRBV6-2 or TRBV6-3, the J gene TRBJ1-6, with 7 bases aligning to TRBD1. Germline trimming cut 3 bases from V and 4 bases from J; bases unmatched to any gene: 6. The CDR3 is 16 amino acids. CDR1 and CDR2 from the germline V gene are MNHEY and SVGEGT. CDR3 sequence: CASSYEGRGYNSPLHF. CDR3 coding DNA: TGTGCCAGCAGTTATGAAGGCAGGGGGTATAATTCACCCCTCCACTTT.

The gene calls are TRBV9 and TRBJ2-1; tentatively, D is TRBD2 (5 bases). This CDR3 is 13 amino acids long. V was trimmed by 4 bases and J by 8 bases, leaving 13 bases between them. Germline-derived CDR1 and CDR2 are SGDLS and YYNGEE. CDR3 bases: TGTGCCAGCAGCCCTAGCCTCCTCGATGAGCAGTTCTTC. It translates to CASSPSLLDEQFF.

The J gene is TRBJ2-3, the V gene TRBV3-1 (or the pseudogene TRBV3-2); 8 positions agree with TRBD1. CDR3 length: 17 residues. Trimming at V came to 0 bases and at J to 2 bases, leaving 7 bases not matched to a gene. Germline CDR1 is LGHDT and CDR2 is YNNKEL (reference sequence). DNA for the CDR3: TGTGCCAGCAGCCAAGATCCCGGACAGGGTTTCACAGATACGCAGTATTTT. Residues: CASSQDPGQGFTDTQYF.

This clone was seen just once. The chain joins TRBV2 to TRBJ1-5, with 8 nucleotides matching TRBD1. Per the germline V gene, CDR1 is SNHLY and CDR2 is FYNNEI. After removal of 6 bases from V and 11 bases from J, the junction contained 12 bases not matched to a gene. The CDR3 length is 14 residues. The DNA for the CDR3 is TGTGCCAGCAGGTCAGGGGGCATTCCCCAAGCCCAGCATTTT. Translating it yields CASRSGGIPQAQHF.